Following are 6 T cell receptor beta chains from one sample sequenced in a study of cytotoxic CD8 clonotypes in ibrutinib-treated CLL. Generated by immunoSEQ multiplex PCR, the TCRdb table keeps only in-frame clones and is missing some. The sample records 330,000 or so clones, under 70% being singletons. This specimen was PBMCs, taken after 36 months of ibrutinib treatment. The receptors shown here come from a human donor with chronic lymphocytic leukemia.

The J gene is TRBJ1-4, the V gene TRBV28, with D possibly TRBD1 on 5 matching bases. The CDR3 loop spans 14 amino acids. CDR1 and CDR2 (germline): MDHEN, SYDVKM. V was cut by 1 base and J by 7 bases, with 10 bases left in between. CDR3 sequence reads: CASSLSAGTEKLFF. In nucleotides, the CDR3 is TGTGCCAGCAGTTTATCGGCAGGGACTGAAAAACTGTTTTTT.

In this sample, this clone turned up once. J is TRBJ1-1 and V is TRBV6-5; D may be TRBD1 (6 bases). The CDR3 contains 14 residues. CDR1 MNHEY and CDR2 SVGAGI come from the germline V gene. V lost 6 bases and J 5 bases, leaving 16 bases between the germline ends. CDR3 nucleotide sequence: TGTGCCAGCAGCCAAGGGGGGATGGCGACTGAAGCTTTCTTT. It yields the protein CASSQGGMATEAFF.

The chain combines TRBV2 with TRBJ2-3; no reliable D call. V lost 6 bases and J lost 3, with 13 bases in between. The CDR3 length is 14 residues. The germline CDR1 and CDR2 sequences are SNHLY and FYNNEI. The CDR3 sequence: CASRLVLGTDTQYF. The CDR3 DNA reads as TGTGCCAGCAGGCTAGTCTTGGGTACAGATACGCAGTATTTT.

The rearrangement links TRBV2 to TRBJ2-1, with 9 positions matching TRBD1. Germline-derived CDR1 and CDR2 are SNHLY and FYNNEI. This CDR3 has 13 residues. V lost 6 bases, J lost 4 bases, and 1 base stayed unmatched. CDR3 loop: CASRGTGYNEQFF. In DNA, the CDR3 is TGTGCCAGCAGGGGGACAGGGTACAATGAGCAGTTCTTC.

This chain connects TRBV4-1 to TRBJ2-1; 8 bases fit TRBD2. V lost 1 base and J lost 7; bases outside the gene matches: 9. Germline-derived CDR1 and CDR2 are MGHRA and YSYEKL. The CDR3 runs to 16 residues. The CDR3 DNA follows: TGCGCCAGCAGCCAAGTATACGGGGGGGCACGTAATGAGCAGTTCTTC. Encoded protein: CASSQVYGGARNEQFF.

Only a few counts were recorded for this clone. The chain recombines TRBV21-1 with TRBJ1-5; the DNA was not compared with TRBD1, the D call given in the table. TRBV21-1 represents a pseudogene. The CDR3 length is 17 residues. The CDR3 DNA reads TGTGCCAGCAGCAAAGAAAGGGGCGGACAGGGGAACCAGCCCCAGCATTTT. Amino acid sequence: CASSKERGGQGNQPQHF.